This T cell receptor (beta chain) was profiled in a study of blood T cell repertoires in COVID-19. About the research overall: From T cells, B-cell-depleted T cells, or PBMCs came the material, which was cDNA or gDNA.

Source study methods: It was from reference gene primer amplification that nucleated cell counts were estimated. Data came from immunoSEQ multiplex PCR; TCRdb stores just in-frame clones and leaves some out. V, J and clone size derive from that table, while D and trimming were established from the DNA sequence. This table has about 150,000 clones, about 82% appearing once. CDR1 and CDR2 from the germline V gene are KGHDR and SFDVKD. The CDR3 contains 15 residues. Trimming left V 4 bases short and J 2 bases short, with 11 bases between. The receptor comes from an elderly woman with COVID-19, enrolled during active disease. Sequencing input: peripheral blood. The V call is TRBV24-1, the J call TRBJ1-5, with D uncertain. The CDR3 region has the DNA TGTGCCACCAGTGAGGCCGGGTTGGGCAATCAGCCCCAGCATTTT. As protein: CATSEAGLGNQPQHF.